These 12 T cell receptor beta chains were sequenced from one sample in a study of response to subunit inactivated influenza vaccine. TCRdb ran MiXCR on the RT-PCR reads and lists one entry per CDR3 protein. The sample lists hundreds of thousands of distinct CDR3 sequences; about 14% were seen once. The sequencing here drew on PBMCs from blood, taken 14 to 15 days before vaccination. The receptors stem from a man aged 45 to 65 who received an inactivated influenza vaccine.

The rearrangement links TRBV20-1 to TRBJ2-1, with a tentative D call TRBD2 (6 bases). The germline gives CDR1 DFQATT, CDR2 SNEGSKA (reference sequence). Between the trimmed V and J ends, which lost 1 base and 4 bases, there was a span of 11 bases. This CDR3 comprises 14 residues. The CDR3 spells CSARVLAPYNEQFF. Written as DNA, the CDR3 is TGCAGTGCTAGAGTACTAGCCCCGTACAATGAGCAGTTCTTC.

This clonotype has only a few counts. This chain links TRBV7-2 with TRBJ2-5; 9 nucleotides line up with TRBD2. V dropped 4 bases and J dropped 3; count of bases not matched to a gene: 6. Germline CDR1 is SGHTA and CDR2 is FQGNSA. The CDR3 contains 15 residues. For the CDR3, the DNA is TGTGCCAGCAGCTCTCCGGGACTAGCCGAAGAGACCCAGTACTTC. It codes for CASSSPGLAEETQYF.

The chain couples TRBV7-2 to TRBJ2-1; D remains ambiguous. The CDR3 totals 16 residues. Per the germline V gene, CDR1 is SGHTA and CDR2 is FQGNSA. Trimming removed 1 base at V and 4 bases at J, with 14 bases between. The CDR3 DNA is TGTGCCAGCAGCTTAGAAGTCCCCTTGACTTACAATGAGCAGTTCTTC. This encodes CASSLEVPLTYNEQFF.

Ten or more counts support this clonotype. The V call is TRBV5-1, the J call TRBJ2-2; possibly TRBD1 for D (5 bases). Germline CDR1 is SGHRS and CDR2 is YFSETQ. The V end lost 2 bases, the J end lost 1 base, and 6 bases lay between the germline ends. This CDR3 has 14 residues. Here the CDR3 DNA reads TGCGCCAGCAGCTTACAGGTGAACACCGGGGAGCTGTTTTTT. Its translation is CASSLQVNTGELFF.

This clonotype was observed many times. This sequence joins TRBV4-1 and TRBJ2-7; TRBD1 agrees at 9 bases. The CDR3 is 15 residues long. V lost 5 bases and J lost 2; bases outside the gene matches: 7. Germline CDR1 reads MGHRA; CDR2 reads YSYEKL. The CDR3 is CASSTRTGAAYEQYF. In nucleotides, the CDR3 is TGCGCCAGCAGCACTCGGACAGGGGCGGCCTACGAGCAGTACTTC.

The chain couples TRBV6-2 or TRBV6-3 to TRBJ2-7, with 11 positions matching TRBD1. The trim removed 6 bases at V and 2 bases at J, leaving 9 bases unmatched. In germline, CDR1 is MNHEY, CDR2 SVGEGT. The CDR3 is 16 residues long. The CDR3 is CASRKGQGEIPYEQYF. The CDR3 coding sequence is TGTGCCAGCAGGAAGGGACAGGGGGAGATTCCCTACGAGCAGTACTTC.

CDR3 residues: CSASGEVSAHYEQYF. The DNA of the CDR3 is TGCAGTGCGTCTGGGGAGGTCAGCGCCCACTACGAGCAGTACTTC. V and J are TRBV20-1 and TRBJ2-7, with D possibly TRBD2 on 6 matching bases. The V gene lost 6 bases and the J gene lost 3 bases, with 21 bases spanning the gap. This CDR3 region has 15 residues. CDR1 and CDR2 from the germline V gene are DFQATT and SNEGSKA (reference sequence).

This clonotype has a count of ten or more. The genes are TRBV12-3 or TRBV12-4 and TRBJ2-1, with 13 bases lining up with TRBD2. The CDR3 covers 17 residues. The trim removed 6 bases at V and 9 bases at J, leaving 14 bases unmatched. Written as DNA, the CDR3 is TGTGCCAGCAGCTTGCCTCGTGGCCGACTAGCGGGAGGTGAGCAGTTCTTC. Its protein product is CASSLPRGRLAGGEQFF.

The chain recombines TRBV29-1 with TRBJ2-1, with 8 bases aligning to TRBD1. CDR3 length equals 13 residues. J gave up 7 bases and V 5 bases, and 7 bases lay outside the gene matches. The germline gives CDR1 SQVTM, CDR2 ANQGSEA. DNA for the CDR3: TGCAGCGTTAATCAGGGGGCGGGTAATGAGCAGTTCTTC. Its translation is CSVNQGAGNEQFF.

This rearrangement joins TRBV28 to TRBJ2-7; weak D call: TRBD1 (5 bases). The CDR3 loop spans 14 amino acids. V was trimmed by 3 bases and J by 3 bases, leaving 12 bases between them. Germline CDR1 is MDHEN and CDR2 is SYDVKM. This CDR3 is CASSLIGHRYEQYF. Written as DNA, the CDR3 is TGTGCCAGCAGTTTGATTGGACACCGCTACGAGCAGTACTTC.

J is TRBJ2-2 and V is TRBV4-1, with a tentative D call TRBD1 (5 bases). The CDR3 extends over 14 amino acids. CDR1 is MGHRA and CDR2 is YSYEKL in the germline V gene. With 6 bases removed from V and 1 base from J, the gap between germline ends came to 9 bases. CDR3 bases: TGCGCCAGCAGTCAACAGGAGAACACCGGGGAGCTGTTTTTT. Protein product: CASSQQENTGELFF.

This clonotype was seen more than once but under ten times. The rearrangement joins TRBV24-1 to TRBJ2-3; D call uncertain. V was shortened by 4 bases and J by 1 base, with 8 bases between the two germline ends. Looked up from germline, CDR1 is KGHDR and CDR2 is SFDVKD. This CDR3 is 14 amino acids long. DNA for the CDR3: TGTGCCACCAGTGACCCCGGAGGCACAGATACGCAGTATTTT. Amino acids: CATSDPGGTDTQYF.